The 26 T cell receptor beta chains given below trace back to one sample, sequenced in a study of glioma-infiltrating T cells after dendritic cell vaccination. Data came from immunoSEQ multiplex PCR; TCRdb stores just in-frame clones and leaves some out. The data show 90,000 to 140,000 clones, nearly 90% seen once. Time point here: after dendritic cell vaccination, including at tumor progression/relapse. Sequences were derived from blood, sampled after dendritic cell vaccination. The receptor source for this set is a human donor with glioblastoma.

This clone has a handful of counts. V usage is TRBV4-1 and J usage is TRBJ2-1, with D unclear. There are 15 residues in the CDR3. Trimming stripped 5 bases from V and 0 bases from J, with 11 bases between. In germline, CDR1 is MGHRA, CDR2 YSYEKL. CDR3 in amino acids: CASSLSEVSYNEQFF. DNA of the CDR3: TGCGCCAGCAGCTTAAGCGAAGTCTCCTACAATGAGCAGTTCTTC.

The V call is TRBV5-1, the J call TRBJ1-1; D is undetermined. From germline, CDR1 is SGHRS and CDR2 YFSETQ. Between the trimmed V and J ends, which lost 5 bases and 5 bases, there was a span of 16 bases. The CDR3 contains 14 residues. The CDR3 sequence: CASRRTDPGTEAFF. CDR3 nucleotides: TGCGCCAGCAGACGGACGGACCCGGGGACTGAAGCTTTCTTT.

The chain combines TRBV30 with TRBJ2-7, with 10 bases fitting TRBD1. The CDR3 totals 14 residues. Germline V CDR1 and CDR2: GTSNPN, SVGIG (reference sequence). With 4 bases clipped from V and 4 bases from J, the junction kept 7 bases outside the gene matches. Here the CDR3 reads CAWTARTGGYEQYF. CDR3 bases: TGTGCCTGGACAGCGAGGACAGGGGGGTACGAGCAGTACTTC.

J is TRBJ2-4 and V is TRBV2; D remains unclear. Germline CDR1 and CDR2: SNHLY and FYNNEI. V shed 6 bases and J shed 0 bases, with 15 bases lying between them. The CDR3 is 16 residues long. The CDR3 here is CASRVLQPIAKNIQYF. The CDR3 nucleotides read TGTGCCAGCAGGGTTTTACAGCCAATAGCCAAAAACATTCAGTACTTC.

CDR3 sequence (DNA): TGCGCCAGCAGTGAAGCGGGGCCTACAGATACGCAGTATTTT. Translation: CASSEAGPTDTQYF. The rearrangement links TRBV10-2 to TRBJ2-3; 7 bases line up with TRBD2. The CDR3 loop spans 14 amino acids. V gave up 3 bases and J gave up 3 bases; unmatched junction bases: 3. CDR1 and CDR2 from the germline V gene are WSHSY and SAAADI.

The CDR3 DNA reads as TGTGCCTGGAGGGCCCGTAGCGGGATGGTCTCAGATACGCAGTATTTT. Translating it yields CAWRARSGMVSDTQYF. The chain links TRBV30 to TRBJ2-3, with TRBD2 identical over 8 bases. Trimming at V came to 3 bases and at J to 4 bases, leaving 12 bases not matched to a gene. This CDR3 region has 16 residues. Germline V gives CDR1 GTSNPN, CDR2 SVGIG (reference sequence).

This clone has a single count. The J gene is TRBJ1-1, the V gene TRBV6-5, with 9 nucleotides matching TRBD1. The CDR3 has 15 residues. CDR1 MNHEY and CDR2 SVGAGI come from the germline V gene. Trimming removed 6 bases from V and 5 bases from J; junction bases left unmatched: 10. CDR3: CASSKNGQGWTEAFF. CDR3 nucleotides: TGTGCCAGCAGCAAAAACGGACAGGGGTGGACTGAAGCTTTCTTT.

The chain uses TRBV12-5 and TRBJ2-2; D might be TRBD2 (6 bases). Trimming shortened V by 6 bases and J by 5 bases, and 19 bases separated the two germline ends. Germline-derived CDR1 and CDR2 are LGHNT and FRNRAP. This CDR3 has 16 amino acids. The CDR3 loop reads CASGLNMGGRTGELFF. The CDR3 DNA reads as TGTGCTAGTGGCCTGAATATGGGGGGTAGAACCGGGGAGCTGTTTTTT.

The rearrangement uses TRBV5-4 and TRBJ2-2; 15 nucleotides agree with TRBD2. V gave up 4 bases and J gave up 5 bases; unmatched junction bases: 9. CDR3 length: 18 residues. Germline CDR1 reads SGHNT; CDR2 reads YYREEE (reference sequence). CDR3: CASSQGTSGRIGTGELFF. The CDR3 region has the DNA TGTGCCAGCAGCCAAGGGACTAGCGGGAGGATAGGGACCGGGGAGCTGTTTTTT. Using reference TRBV5-4 and TRBJ2-2 for the parts outside the CDR3, the full variable domain is ETGVTQSPTHLIKTRGQQVTLRCSSQSGHNTVSWYQQALGQGPQFIFQYYREEENGRGNFPPRFSGLQFPNYSSELNVNALELDDSALYLCASSQGTSGRIGTGELFFGEGSRLTVL.

The gene calls are TRBV9 and TRBJ2-7; the match to TRBD1 covers 8 bases. The V segment lost 7 bases and the J segment 1 base; nucleotides outside the gene matches: 10. The CDR3 extends over 15 amino acids. The germline gives CDR1 SGDLS, CDR2 YYNGEE. The CDR3: CASSPGGHKSYEQYF. In DNA form, the CDR3 reads TGTGCCAGCTCCCCAGGGGGCCATAAATCCTACGAGCAGTACTTC. The variable domain in full, with the rest retrieved from reference TRBV9 and TRBJ2-7, is DSGVTQTPKHLITATGQRVTLRCSPRSGDLSVYWYQQSLDQGLQFLIQYYNGEERAKGNILERFSAQQFPDLHSELNLSSLELGDSALYFCASSPGGHKSYEQYFGPGTRLTVT.

CDR3 DNA sequence: TGTGCCAGCAGTTTACCGCTACACTATGGCTACACCTTC. As protein: CASSLPLHYGYTF. The chain joins TRBV28 to TRBJ1-2; D remains ambiguous. The germline V and J ends were trimmed by 2 bases and 3 bases, with 7 bases remaining between them. The germline gives CDR1 MDHEN, CDR2 SYDVKM. The CDR3 sequence is 13 residues long.

The chain carries TRBV4-1 and TRBJ1-6; no reliable D call. V lost 2 bases, J lost 5 bases, and 13 bases lay in between. CDR1 and CDR2 (germline): MGHRA, YSYEKL. The CDR3 sequence is 16 residues long. The CDR3 here is CASSQLAGSDNSPLHF. CDR3 coding DNA: TGCGCCAGCAGCCAACTTGCGGGGAGCGATAATTCACCCCTCCACTTT.

This clone was observed a few times. The chain has TRBV5-8 and TRBJ2-5, with D maybe TRBD1 (5 bases). The CDR3 spans 12 residues. V lost 4 bases, J lost 2 bases, and 6 bases lay in between. Germline loops: CDR1 SGHTS, CDR2 YDEGEE. CDR3 in DNA: TGTGCCAGCAGCCGACAGCAAGAGACCCAGTACTTC. This codes for CASSRQQETQYF.

The chain is built from TRBV6-1 and TRBJ2-7; perhaps TRBD2 as D (6 bases). V was pared by 9 bases and J by 6 bases, with 15 bases between. This CDR3 spans 12 amino acids. Germline CDR1 MNHNS, CDR2 SASEGT. CDR3 sequence: CASLTVGGEQYF. CDR3 in DNA: TGTGCCAGTTTAACAGTGGGAGGCGAGCAGTACTTC.

This clone was counted a few times. The rearrangement links TRBV18 to TRBJ2-6, with a possible D match to TRBD2 (6 bases). This CDR3 region has 12 residues. The germline gives CDR1 KGHSH, CDR2 LQKENI. V lost 6 bases and J 9 bases, leaving 9 bases between the germline ends. CDR3 nucleotide sequence: TGTGCCAGCTCGCAAGCGGGCAACGTCCTGACTTTC. Translation gives CASSQAGNVLTF. The variable domain in full, completed from reference TRBV18 and TRBJ2-6, reads NAGVMQNPRHLVRRRGQEARLRCSPMKGHSHVYWYRQLPEEGLKFMVYLQKENIIDESGMPKERFSAEFPKEGPSILRIQQVVRGDSAAYFCASSQAGNVLTFGAGSRLTVL.

V gene TRBV7-3 combines with J gene TRBJ2-1; 7 bases are shared with TRBD2. Per the germline V gene, CDR1 is SGHTA and CDR2 is FQGTGA. The V gene end was trimmed by 0 bases and the J gene end by 9 bases; junction bases not matched to a gene: 8. The CDR3 is 15 amino acids. CDR3 region: CASSLTKSSGVEQFF. The CDR3 DNA sequence: TGTGCCAGCAGCTTAACGAAGTCTAGCGGTGTTGAGCAGTTCTTC.

The genes are TRBV5-1 and TRBJ1-3; D is undetermined. Per the germline V gene, CDR1 is SGHRS and CDR2 is YFSETQ. V gave up 4 bases and J gave up 0 bases, with 8 bases separating them. The CDR3 sequence is 14 residues long. The CDR3 region is CASSPGSSGNTIYF. Written as DNA, the CDR3 is TGCGCCAGCAGCCCCGGGAGCTCTGGAAACACCATATATTTT.

This chain joins TRBV5-1 and TRBJ2-3; 8 nucleotides align to TRBD1. Germline loops: CDR1 SGHRS, CDR2 YFSETQ. The CDR3 spans 13 residues. The J segment lost 6 bases and the V segment lost 1 base, leaving 1 base of the junction unmatched. The CDR3 bases are TGCGCCAGCAGCTTGACAGGGGGGGATACGCAGTATTTT. Amino acids: CASSLTGGDTQYF. The full variable domain, its missing parts supplied by reference TRBV5-1 and TRBJ2-3, is KAGVTQTPRYLIKTRGQQVTLSCSPISGHRSVSWYQQTPGQGLQFLFEYFSETQRNKGNFPGRFSGRQFSNSRSEMNVSTLELGDSALYLCASSLTGGDTQYFGPGTRLTVL.

The chain is built from TRBV5-1 and TRBJ1-1; TRBD1 matches 10 bases. CDR1 and CDR2 (germline): SGHRS, YFSETQ. Trimming cost V 4 bases and J 5 bases; bases outside gene matches: 5. The CDR3 length is 14 residues. The CDR3 loop reads CASSGTGVGTEAFF. The DNA of the CDR3 is TGCGCCAGCAGCGGGACAGGGGTAGGAACTGAAGCTTTCTTT.

This clone showed up just once. The V gene is TRBV2, the J gene TRBJ2-1; 8 nucleotides align to TRBD2. Trimming removed 6 bases from V and 0 bases from J; junction bases left unmatched: 4. The CDR3 extends over 15 amino acids. The germline gives CDR1 SNHLY, CDR2 FYNNEI. The CDR3 loop is CASSWREASYNEQFF. The CDR3 DNA reads as TGTGCCAGCAGCTGGCGGGAGGCCTCCTACAATGAGCAGTTCTTC. Full variable domain (rest looked up from reference TRBV2 and TRBJ2-1): EPEVTQTPSHQVTQMGQEVILRCVPISNHLYFYWYRQILGQKVEFLVSFYNNEISEKSEIFDDQFSVERPDGSNFTLKIRSTKLEDSAMYFCASSWREASYNEQFFGPGTRLTVL.

The chain combines TRBV2 with TRBJ2-7; 7 bases line up with TRBD2. Germline lookup yields CDR1 SNHLY and CDR2 FYNNEI. V lost 3 bases and J lost 2; bases outside the gene matches: 4. CDR3 length: 14 amino acids. The DNA for the CDR3 is TGTGCCAGCAGTGAGCTAGCGGTTACCTACGAGCAGTACTTC. It encodes CASSELAVTYEQYF.

This clone was detected only a few times. V and J are TRBV5-1 and TRBJ2-6, with 9 bases aligning to TRBD1. J gave up 3 bases and V 1 base, and 17 bases lay outside the gene matches. The CDR3 is 21 residues long. The germline CDR1 and CDR2 sequences are SGHRS and YFSETQ. The DNA for the CDR3 is TGCGCCAGCAGCTTGACCTTTCAAACAGGGGGCGCGAGTAGTGGGGCCAACGTCCTGACTTTC. This gives the protein CASSLTFQTGGASSGANVLTF.

V gene TRBV30 combines with J gene TRBJ2-5, with a possible D match to TRBD1 (5 bases). Trimming removed 2 bases at V and 7 bases at J, with 14 bases between. Germline V gene data show CDR1 as GTSNPN and CDR2 as SVGIG (reference sequence). This CDR3 region has 13 residues. The CDR3 spells CAWSLDMSGTQYF. The CDR3 DNA reads TGTGCCTGGAGTTTGGACATGTCGGGGACCCAGTACTTC.

This clone was recorded once. The gene calls are TRBV30 and TRBJ2-1; 8 bases are a match to TRBD2. Germline V gives CDR1 GTSNPN, CDR2 SVGIG (reference sequence). V shed 3 bases and J 6 bases; nucleotides not matched to a gene: 10. CDR3 length equals 15 residues. The CDR3 coding sequence is TGTGCCTGGAGGTGGGGTAGCGGGGTGGCCAATGAGCAGTTCTTC. Translating it yields CAWRWGSGVANEQFF.

This chain links TRBV5-4 with TRBJ1-2, with D possibly TRBD1 on 6 matching bases. The CDR3 is 13 amino acids. Deletions cut 1 base from V and 7 bases from J, with 11 bases between. Germline assignment: CDR1 SGHNT and CDR2 YYREEE (reference sequence). The CDR3 protein is CASSLPGDVGYTF. Written as DNA, the CDR3 is TGTGCCAGCAGCTTGCCAGGGGATGTTGGCTACACCTTC.

This clone occurred once. The rearrangement links TRBV2 to TRBJ2-6, with 9 bases that match TRBD1. In germline, CDR1 is SNHLY, CDR2 FYNNEI. V lost 4 bases, J lost 2 bases, and 3 bases stayed unmatched. This CDR3 spans 16 amino acids. The CDR3 reads CASSATGGAGANVLTF. The CDR3 DNA is TGTGCCAGCAGTGCTACAGGGGGCGCTGGGGCCAACGTCCTGACTTTC.